This TCR beta chain emerged from a study of OX40 agonist ivuxolimab in advanced cancers. Looking at the study overall: Head and neck, renal cell, melanoma or hepatocellular carcinoma were the cancers that dose-escalation patients had. In three patients, partial responses were observed, one with hepatocellular carcinoma and two with cutaneous melanoma. The study, taken as a whole, reports: CD8+ T cells averaged more expanded clones than CD4+.

Per germline, CDR1 ENHRY and CDR2 SYGVKD. The V end was cut by 7 bases, the J end by 0 bases, with 16 bases between. The CDR3 has 17 amino acids. As regards this clone: Its antigen is unknown.

Some clones are missing from TCRdb's copy, which holds only in-frame ones; the method was immunoSEQ multiplex PCR. Counted here are 96,000 or so clones, approximately 80% occurring once; the ten biggest clones make up about 6%. The input for sequencing was CD4+ or CD8+ T cells sorted from blood, taken in a trial of the OX40 agonist ivuxolimab. V and J are TRBV10-3 and TRBJ2-6, with D possibly TRBD1 on 6 matching bases. The source of this sequence is an adult with an advanced solid tumor such as melanoma, head and neck, liver or kidney cancer. CDR3 DNA: TGTGCCATCAACCAAGAGGACAGCAGCTCTGGGGCCAACGTCCTGACTTTC. Encoded protein: CAINQEDSSSGANVLTF.